The clone carrying this T cell receptor (beta chain) was counted many times. Using a constant-region primer together with ProtoScript II reverse transcriptase, TCR beta cDNA was made from about 500 ng of total RNA. Employing slightly modified ARM-PCR, three nested multiplex PCR rounds were run, and these gave rise to the TCR beta libraries. Amplification in the first two PCR rounds was performed using TRBV1-TRBV30 forward primers and a C-beta reverse primer for roughly 9 cycles each. MiXCR was run by TCRdb on the multiplex PCR reads, yielding one entry per CDR3 protein. Of approximately 340,000 distinct CDR3 sequences in the sample, approximately 65% were seen once. The source of the sample is a study of tumor-infiltrating lymphocytes in primary liver carcinoma. Across the study: Spanning 4.2 to 10 cm, the tumors were T1-T3 N0M0.

Unsorted whole blood supplied the blood RNA, and germline DNA was isolated too. About 3.7 milliliters of peripheral blood were drawn presurgically. CDR1 MNHEY and CDR2 SVGEGT come from the germline V gene. This CDR3 is 16 amino acids long. The ends were cut back, 6 bases at V and 1 base at J, with 15 bases in the middle. The sequence was collected from a man aged 35 to 55 with primary liver carcinoma and hepatitis B virus infection. What was sequenced was peripheral blood. This rearrangement joins TRBV6-2 or TRBV6-3 to TRBJ2-2; tentative D call: TRBD2 (6 bases). The CDR3 sequence is CASSYTGTWNTGELFF. The CDR3 DNA is TGTGCCAGCAGCTACACCGGGACTTGGAACACCGGGGAGCTGTTTTTT.